What follows are 21 T cell receptor beta chains derived from one specimen sequenced in a study of blood T cell repertoires in COVID-19. Using immunoSEQ multiplex PCR, the repertoire was profiled, and TCRdb retains in-frame clones only, with some absent. Among around 250,000 clones listed, around 86% were seen once. The sequencing input was peripheral blood. All receptors come from a man younger than 40 who had recovered from COVID-19.

The J gene is TRBJ1-2, the V gene TRBV19, with TRBD1 identical over 7 bases. The V gene end was trimmed by 5 bases and the J gene end by 5 bases; junction bases not matched to a gene: 20. The CDR3 contains 18 residues. Germline values: CDR1 LNHDA, CDR2 SQIVND (reference sequence). The chain's CDR3 is CASSPLLGQETLTYGYTF. The CDR3 DNA sequence: TGTGCCAGTAGTCCACTCCTAGGACAGGAGACTCTCACATATGGCTACACCTTC.

The genes are TRBV29-1 and TRBJ1-2; TRBD1 agrees at 7 bases. The CDR3 has 13 amino acids. V lost 4 bases to trimming and J lost 7 bases; unmatched junction nucleotides: 9. The germline V gene encodes CDR1 SQVTM and CDR2 ANQGSEA. CDR3 region: CSVGENRGGGYTF. In DNA form, the CDR3 reads TGCAGCGTTGGGGAAAACAGGGGAGGTGGCTACACCTTC.

V usage is TRBV3-1 (or the pseudogene TRBV3-2) and J usage is TRBJ1-4; D might be TRBD1 (5 bases). This CDR3 spans 13 amino acids. V lost 8 bases to trimming and J lost 5 bases, with 12 bases between them. Germline lookup yields CDR1 LGHDT and CDR2 YNNKEL (reference sequence). The CDR3 is CASCETANEKLFF. The CDR3 DNA is TGTGCCAGCTGTGAGACAGCGAATGAAAAACTGTTTTTT.

The gene calls are TRBV4-1 and TRBJ1-6; 9 positions match TRBD1. The V gene end was trimmed by 0 bases and the J gene end by 9 bases; junction bases not matched to a gene: 9. The CDR3 sequence is 17 residues long. Looked up from germline, CDR1 is MGHRA and CDR2 is YSYEKL. CDR3 residues: CASSQDGQGYVRSPLHF. Here the CDR3 DNA reads TGCGCCAGCAGCCAAGACGGACAGGGGTACGTTCGTTCACCCCTCCACTTT.

The rearrangement links TRBV11-2 to TRBJ1-6, with 12 bases identical to TRBD1. The V gene's germline CDR1 is SGHAT and CDR2 FQNNGV. Trimming cost V 1 base and J 4 bases; bases outside gene matches: 8. The CDR3 has 19 amino acids. CDR3 bases: TGTGCCAGCAGCTTAGGGCCGGGACAGGGGGCGCGGTATAATTCACCCCTCCACTTT. Encoded protein: CASSLGPGQGARYNSPLHF.

The chain uses TRBV7-8 and TRBJ2-5; D might be TRBD2 (6 bases). The CDR3 consists of 16 residues. Between the trimmed V and J ends, which lost 5 bases and 2 bases, there was a span of 18 bases. Germline V gene lookup returns CDR1 SGHVS and CDR2 FQNEAQ. The CDR3 loop is CASSRFWGRSQETQYF. As DNA, the CDR3 is TGTGCCAGCAGCCGGTTTTGGGGGAGGAGTCAAGAGACCCAGTACTTC. The full variable domain, its missing parts supplied by reference TRBV7-8 and TRBJ2-5, is GAGVSQSPRYKVAKRGQDVALRCDPISGHVSLFWYQQALGQGPEFLTYFQNEAQLDKSGLPSDRFFAERPEGSVSTLKIQRTQQEDSAVYLCASSRFWGRSQETQYFGPGTRLLVL.

The gene calls are TRBV6-6 and TRBJ1-4; D perhaps matches TRBD1 (5 bases). The CDR3 is made up of 14 amino acids. CDR1 and CDR2 (germline): MNHNY, SVGAGI (reference sequence). Trimming took 6 bases from V and 4 from J, leaving 12 bases between them. The CDR3 spells CASRIGGGNEKLFF. The CDR3 coding sequence is TGTGCCAGCAGAATTGGGGGGGGTAATGAAAAACTGTTTTTT.

The chain uses TRBV20-1 and TRBJ2-2, with D hard to call. Between the trimmed V and J ends, which lost 6 bases and 7 bases, there was a span of 3 bases. Germline loops: CDR1 DFQATT, CDR2 SNEGSKA (reference sequence). This CDR3 comprises 9 residues. DNA for the CDR3: TGCAGTGCCATCGGGGAGCTGTTTTTT. Its protein product is CSAIGELFF.

This chain links TRBV6-4 with TRBJ1-1, with TRBD1 matching 7 bases. V trimming: 6 bases; J trimming: 3 bases; junction bases outside the gene matches: 10. CDR1 and CDR2 (germline): MRHNA, SNTAGT. CDR3 length: 15 amino acids. This CDR3 is CASRKTGIKDTEAFF. CDR3 DNA sequence: TGTGCCAGCAGGAAGACAGGGATCAAAGACACTGAAGCTTTCTTT.

The CDR3 loop is CASRGGGATNEQFF. CDR3 DNA sequence: TGTGCCAGCAGGGGTGGGGGGGCGACCAATGAGCAGTTCTTC. The V and J genes are TRBV28 and TRBJ2-1; maybe TRBD2 (7 bases). Trimming removed 6 bases at V and 6 bases at J, with 15 bases between. This CDR3 spans 14 amino acids. Germline V gives CDR1 MDHEN, CDR2 SYDVKM.

The chain recombines TRBV19 with TRBJ1-5, with a tentative D call TRBD1 (5 bases). V was shortened by 5 bases and J by 0 bases, with 35 bases between the two germline ends. CDR1 is LNHDA, CDR2 SQIVND, per germline (reference sequence). The CDR3 runs to 23 residues. The CDR3 spells CASSSRGDGTGGVIVISNQPQHF. The CDR3 DNA is TGTGCCAGTAGTTCCCGAGGGGACGGGACGGGAGGAGTGATTGTCATTAGCAATCAGCCCCAGCATTTT.

The chain has TRBV30 and TRBJ1-2; tentative D call: TRBD1 (6 bases). V was clipped by 3 bases and J by 6 bases, with 14 bases between them. This CDR3 is built from 13 residues. Per germline, CDR1 GTSNPN and CDR2 SVGIG (reference sequence). The CDR3 region is CAWSLLGGHGYTF. In DNA form, the CDR3 reads TGTGCCTGGAGCCTCCTCGGGGGGCATGGCTACACCTTC.

The CDR3 coding sequence is TGCGCCAGCAGTCAAAGTAGCTCTGGAAACACCATATATTTT. Its translation is CASSQSSSGNTIYF. V gene TRBV23-1 combines with J gene TRBJ1-3; D unresolved. TRBV23-1 counts as an open reading frame of uncertain function. The CDR3 loop spans 14 amino acids. Trimming removed 2 bases from V and 0 bases from J, with 5 bases in between.

This CDR3 is CASSLSGNTEAFF. Here the CDR3 DNA reads TGTGCCAGCAGTTTATCGGGGAACACTGAAGCTTTCTTT. The chain recombines TRBV28 with TRBJ1-1; D unclear. Germline V CDR1 and CDR2: MDHEN, SYDVKM. Deletions cut 1 base from V and 1 base from J, with 4 bases between. CDR3 size: 13 residues.

The chain carries TRBV6-5 and TRBJ2-7; 8 bases line up with TRBD2. Germline CDR1 is MNHEY and CDR2 is SVGAGI. There are 15 residues in the CDR3. The J segment lost 5 bases and the V segment lost 2 bases, leaving 8 bases of the junction unmatched. CDR3 bases: TGTGCCAGCAGTTACGACGGGGGGGGATTTGACGAGCAGTACTTC. It specifies CASSYDGGGFDEQYF.

The chain links TRBV2 to TRBJ1-2, with 8 nucleotides matching TRBD1. The CDR3 is 15 residues long. CDR1 is SNHLY, CDR2 FYNNEI, per germline. V was clipped by 1 base and J by 5 bases; unmatched bases: 6. Written as DNA, the CDR3 is TGTGCCAGCAGTGAAGGACAGGGGAGGATTTATGGCTACACCTTC. Amino acids: CASSEGQGRIYGYTF.

The gene calls are TRBV5-1 and TRBJ2-7; 10 nucleotides match TRBD1. Unmatched junction bases numbered 7, after V lost 4 bases and J lost 3 bases. Germline CDR1 reads SGHRS; CDR2 reads YFSETQ. This CDR3 spans 15 amino acids. CDR3 bases: TGCGCCAGCAGCATCACGGGACAGGGGATCTACGAGCAGTACTTC. It yields the protein CASSITGQGIYEQYF.

The V call is TRBV15, the J call TRBJ2-3; D not certain. The CDR3 consists of 14 residues. V lost 0 bases and J lost 4, with 8 bases in between. Germline V lookup: CDR1 LNHNV, CDR2 YYDKDF (reference sequence). CDR3: CATSRDRLADTQYF. In DNA, the CDR3 is TGTGCCACCAGCAGAGACCGACTGGCAGATACGCAGTATTTT. The full variable domain, rest sourced from reference TRBV15 and TRBJ2-3, is DAMVIQNPRYQVTQFGKPVTLSCSQTLNHNVMYWYQQKSSQAPKLLFHYYDKDFNNEADTPDNFQSRRPNTSFCFLDIRSPGLGDTAMYLCATSRDRLADTQYFGPGTRLTVL.

This clone has just a few counts. The chain combines TRBV6-4 with TRBJ2-3; a weak D match, TRBD1 (6 bases). CDR3 length equals 14 residues. V dropped 6 bases and J dropped 1 base, with 11 bases sitting between them. From germline, CDR1 is MRHNA and CDR2 SNTAGT. This CDR3 is CASSETGGTDTQYF. The DNA for the CDR3 is TGTGCCAGCAGCGAGACAGGAGGCACAGATACGCAGTATTTT.

The chain employs TRBV2 and TRBJ1-2; no definite D call. V lost 7 bases and J 0 bases, leaving 9 bases between the germline ends. This CDR3 is 13 amino acids long. Germline-derived CDR1 and CDR2 are SNHLY and FYNNEI. The CDR3 DNA follows: TGTGCCAGCAATGGGCAGGCTAACTATGGCTACACCTTC. Translated: CASNGQANYGYTF. Using reference TRBV2 and TRBJ1-2 for the parts outside the CDR3, the full variable domain is EPEVTQTPSHQVTQMGQEVILRCVPISNHLYFYWYRQILGQKVEFLVSFYNNEISEKSEIFDDQFSVERPDGSNFTLKIRSTKLEDSAMYFCASNGQANYGYTFGSGTRLTVV.

The chain is built from TRBV5-1 and TRBJ2-1; TRBD1 matches 8 bases. Germline V gene sequence: CDR1 SGHRS, CDR2 YFSETQ. J was trimmed by 6 bases and V by 4 bases; bases with no gene match: 12. CDR3 length equals 16 residues. This CDR3 reads CASSMWTGRLSNEQFF. CDR3 sequence (DNA): TGCGCCAGCAGCATGTGGACAGGGAGGCTGAGCAATGAGCAGTTCTTC.